The entry below gives a single T cell receptor (beta chain) sequence along with its context. Its antigen is currently unknown. This sample's time point: baseline pretreatment blood. Indicated treatment: 15 Gy SBRT to primary tumor, nephrectomy 4 weeks later. This sample was taken from a study of radiation and T cells in renal cell carcinoma. Points from the study as a whole: From baseline, blood top tumor clonotypes peaked at 2 weeks post-radiation.

This CDR3 region has 13 residues. The germline V gene has CDR1 SGHTA and CDR2 FQGNSA. V lost 3 bases and J 5 bases, leaving 10 bases between the germline ends. Sequencing was performed with immunoSEQ multiplex PCR; in TCRdb, only in-frame clones are kept and a portion is missing. The top ten clones hold roughly 6% of a sample with some 100,000 clones, 82% of them seen once. This sequence was found in a man between 60 and 75 years old with renal cell carcinoma. The source was blood, collected from a patient whose treatment included radiotherapy and nephrectomy. V and J are TRBV7-2 and TRBJ2-5; a weak D match, TRBD1 (6 bases). DNA for the CDR3: TGTGCCAGCAGCTTGGGACAATGGGAGACCCAGTACTTC. It encodes CASSLGQWETQYF.